This T cell receptor beta chain stems from a study of CD8 T cells in Susac syndrome. An input of 0.5 to 1 ug of RNA was subjected to reverse transcription using random hexamers. The immunoSEQ assay covered 54 Vbeta and 13 Jbeta segments for CDR3. TCRdb fed the immunoSEQ multiplex PCR reads into MiXCR, producing one record per CDR3 protein. The sample shows some 110,000 distinct CDR3 sequences, 85% to 95% of them seen only once. Study findings and constraints: The study's TCR sequencing and HLA analysis drew on a certain number of individuals. That number was acknowledged as relatively small.

Control patients had untreated stable or active relapsing-remitting multiple sclerosis by revised McDonald criteria. TEMRA cells were FACS-enriched, and CD8+ and CD4+ T cells were isolated negatively. This CDR3 has 15 residues. V lost 0 bases, J lost 6 bases, and 13 bases lay in between. From germline, CDR1 is SGHTA and CDR2 FQGTGA. Notes on this clonotype: As yet, its antigen is unknown.

Material for sequencing was CD4+ T cells from PBMCs. This sequence was found in a human donor with multiple sclerosis. V usage is TRBV7-3 and J usage is TRBJ2-3; no firm D call. This CDR3 is CASSLTSDQGDTQYF. CDR3 coding DNA: TGTGCCAGCAGCTTAACGAGCGATCAAGGGGATACGCAGTATTTT.